This T cell receptor (beta chain) was identified in a study of siplizumab effects on memory and regulatory T cells. Study results and limitations: Roughly 80-96% of proliferating CD4+ or CD8+ clones defied assignment to a naive or memory phenotype. Greater diversity than memory cells seemed evident in naive T cells, which also appeared to be major alloresponse contributors. Solely a minor proportion of alloreactive clones could be assigned to unstimulated subsets.

Some clones are missing from TCRdb's copy, which holds only in-frame ones; the method was immunoSEQ multiplex PCR. The repertoire has 70,000 to 100,000 clones, roughly 96% of them found once; the top ten carry less than 0.035%. Losses at the gene ends were 2 bases for V and 6 bases for J; bases not matched to a gene: 7. Germline V gives CDR1 SGHRS, CDR2 YFSETQ. CDR3 size: 15 residues. A note on this clone: Antigen specificity is unknown.

The sample comprised naive CD4+ T cells sorted from blood. The chain uses TRBV5-1 and TRBJ2-1; 8 bases line up with TRBD1. The sequence came from a human donor in good health. Here the CDR3 reads CASSLTGTGVNEQFF. CDR3 in DNA: TGCGCCAGCAGCTTAACCGGGACAGGAGTCAATGAGCAGTTCTTC.